A selection of T cell receptor beta chains follows, all from one sample in a study of blood T cell repertoires in COVID-19. The table came from immunoSEQ multiplex PCR; TCRdb's copy has only in-frame clones and leaves some out. This table holds some 150,000 clones, 89% found once. The sample taken for sequencing was PBMCs or T cells enriched from blood (not recorded which). The receptors come from a woman under 30 who had recovered from COVID-19. Both conserved end residues are part of each CDR3. The order of the fields is CDR3 length, D gene, V gene, clone size, J gene, CDR3 protein, CDR3 DNA. A D gene is named only where the DNA matches it firmly. Clone sizes are given selectively: once, few, many, or a class where the clone is expanded.

>15|TRBD2|TRBV5-1|.|TRBJ2-3
CASSQGLAEGGTQYF
TGCGCCAGCAGCCAAGGACTAGCGGAGGGGGGTACGCAGTATTTT
>18|TRBD2|TRBV6-1|.|TRBJ2-6
CASSALVAGGAGANVLTF
TGTGCCAGCAGTGCTCTGGTAGCGGGAGGCGCTGGGGCCAACGTCCTGACTTTC
>15|TRBD1|TRBV7-6|.|TRBJ1-1
CASSSRTGRVTEAFF
TGTGCCAGCAGCTCTAGGACAGGGCGAGTTACTGAAGCTTTCTTT
>13|.|TRBV5-1|few|TRBJ2-7
CASGLPEGYEQYF
TGCGCCAGCGGCCTACCGGAGGGATACGAGCAGTACTTC
>14|.|TRBV13|.|TRBJ2-3
CASSLGSGTDTQYF
TGTGCCAGCAGCTTAGGTTCCGGCACAGATACGCAGTATTTT
>16|TRBD2|TRBV5-1|.|TRBJ2-2
CASSLKLAGDTGELFF
TGCGCCAGCAGCTTAAAACTAGCGGGAGACACCGGGGAGCTGTTTTTT
>15|.|TRBV9|.|TRBJ2-3
CASSEGTFSTDTQYF
TGTGCCAGCAGCGAGGGGACATTTAGCACAGATACGCAGTATTTT
>15|TRBD2|TRBV2|.|TRBJ2-7
CASSEVLAGGWEQYF
TGTGCCAGCAGTGAAGTACTAGCGGGAGGCTGGGAGCAGTACTTC
>15|TRBD2|TRBV6-5|.|TRBJ2-7
CASAWREGRGYEQYF
TGTGCCAGCGCTTGGCGGGAGGGCCGGGGGTACGAGCAGTACTTC
>16|.|TRBV14|few|TRBJ1-2
CASSQRPLAGGYGYTF
TGTGCCAGCAGCCAGAGGCCCCTGGCGGGGGGCTATGGCTACACCTTC
>14|.|TRBV27|.|TRBJ1-2
CASSAPGQNYGYTF
TGTGCCAGCAGTGCACCGGGACAAAACTATGGCTACACCTTC
>15|.|TRBV27|.|TRBJ2-1
CASSFIDRTGNEQFF
TGTGCCAGCAGTTTTATCGACCGAACGGGCAATGAGCAGTTCTTC
>18|TRBD2|TRBV30|.|TRBJ2-2
CAWSVLAGVLRTTGELFF
TGTGCCTGGAGTGTCCTAGCGGGAGTTCTTCGTACCACCGGGGAGCTGTTTTTT
>14|.|TRBV2|.|TRBJ1-4
CASDLGSLNEKLFF
TGTGCCAGCGATTTGGGCAGCTTAAATGAAAAACTGTTTTTT
>15|.|TRBV27|few|TRBJ2-7
CASRVLGPGSYEQYF
TGTGCCAGCAGAGTATTGGGTCCGGGGTCCTACGAGCAGTACTTC
>12|.|TRBV7-3|.|TRBJ2-3
CASSSIEDTQYF
TGTGCCAGCAGCAGTATTGAGGATACGCAGTATTTT
>16|TRBD1|TRBV29-1|.|TRBJ2-5
CSFHHPGQGAGETQYF
TGCAGCTTCCACCATCCGGGACAGGGGGCAGGAGAGACCCAGTACTTC
>17|TRBD1|TRBV19|.|TRBJ1-1
CASSIRGQGAVNTEAFF
TGTGCCAGTAGTATAAGGGGGCAGGGGGCGGTCAACACTGAAGCTTTCTTT
>14|.|TRBV7-9|.|TRBJ1-2
CASSLTMGGVGYTF
TGTGCCAGCAGCTTAACAATGGGGGGTGTTGGCTACACCTTC
>13|TRBD1|TRBV28|.|TRBJ1-2
CASGGQGDYGYTF
TGTGCCAGCGGGGGACAGGGGGACTATGGCTACACCTTC